By share, the clone carrying this T cell receptor beta chain ranks as large. MiXCR, run by TCRdb on the reads, gives a single entry per CDR3 protein. This table holds about 5,800 distinct CDR3 sequences, over 7.5% found once. This CDR3 is 14 amino acids long. The V and J ends lost 2 bases and 1 base respectively, with 11 bases between them. Germline loops: CDR1 DFQATT, CDR2 SNEGSKA (reference sequence). The chain links TRBV20-1 to TRBJ1-1; no definite D call. The clonotype originates from a human donor with rheumatoid arthritis. Sequencing was done on a sample of CD4+ T cells from synovial fluid. CDR3 sequence: CSARLSAGNTEAFF. CDR3 DNA sequence: TGCAGTGCTAGATTGTCGGCTGGGAACACTGAAGCTTTCTTT.